This T cell receptor beta chain was found in a study of response to subunit inactivated influenza vaccine. CDR3 size: 15 residues. The ends lost 2 bases at V and 2 bases at J; junction bases unmatched: 6. This clonotype was detected many times. One entry per CDR3 protein results from TCRdb running MiXCR on the RT-PCR reads. The table lists roughly 500,000 distinct CDR3 sequences, approximately 22% of them singletons, with roughly 2.8% in the top ten. A further study also used this sample, focusing on T cells expressing NK-cell markers. That work contributes: It was by 5'RACE template switching with UMIs that TCR beta cDNA was made. NKG2C+ dominant clonotype frequencies in about six donors were roughly 1.0-7.5% of CD8+ T cells. Researchers report these clonotypes also headed the CD3+CD56-NKG2C+ fraction in four donors. Whether expanded NKG2C-expressing T cell clones recognize HCMV is unknown.

The V and J genes are TRBV12-3 or TRBV12-4 and TRBJ2-7; 7 bases are shared with TRBD1. The origin of this receptor is a man between 50 and 59 years old who received an inactivated influenza vaccine. Specimen: CD4+ T cells sorted from PBMCs, collected approximately 13 days after vaccination. CDR3 amino acids: CASSLLSGQPYEQYF. The CDR3 DNA reads as TGTGCCAGCAGTTTACTCTCGGGACAGCCCTACGAGCAGTACTTC.